The next 4 T cell receptor beta chains were all read from a single sample in a study of circulating CD8 cells and anti-PD-1 response in melanoma. The QIAseq Immune Repertoire TCR panel built the libraries from roughly 15 ng of total RNA. TCRdb passed the reads through MiXCR, listing each CDR3 protein once. The table lists over a thousand distinct CDR3 sequences, less than 7% of them singletons. Four subsets defined by PD-1 and/or TIGIT were sorted from live CD3+CD8+TCRalphabeta+ cells. Sequencing was performed on CD8+ T cells from PBMCs, taken at baseline or after one month of anti-PD-1 therapy (not recorded which). The source is a human donor with melanoma.

This clonotype ranks as medium-sized. The J gene is TRBJ2-1, the V gene TRBV4-3, with 8 bases fitting TRBD2. The trim removed 1 base at V and 0 bases at J, leaving 5 bases unmatched. Looked up from germline, CDR1 is LGHNA and CDR2 is YSLEER. CDR3 length: 17 amino acids. CDR3 amino acids: CASSQVPAGVSYNEQFF. In DNA, the CDR3 is TGCGCCAGCAGCCAAGTACCAGCGGGGGTCTCCTACAATGAGCAGTTCTTC.

This clonotype has a handful of counts. The rearrangement joins TRBV6-5 to TRBJ1-2; 8 bases fit TRBD1. V was pared by 5 bases and J by 4 bases, with 3 bases of the junction left unmatched. In germline, CDR1 is MNHEY, CDR2 SVGAGI. The CDR3 is 13 residues long. The CDR3 is CASSGQGFYGYTF. CDR3 DNA: TGTGCCAGCAGTGGACAGGGATTCTATGGCTACACCTTC.

This clonotype is labeled as medium-sized. The chain uses TRBV5-8 and TRBJ1-5, with D unresolved. The germline gives CDR1 SGHTS, CDR2 YDEGEE. V lost 0 bases and J lost 0, with 7 bases in between. CDR3 length: 15 residues. CDR3 amino acids: CASSLAPVSNQPQHF. CDR3 coding DNA: TGTGCCAGCAGCTTGGCCCCTGTTAGCAATCAGCCCCAGCATTTT.

In this sample, this clonotype is medium-sized (0.01 to 0.1%). V gene TRBV18 combines with J gene TRBJ2-1; no firm D call. The V and J ends lost 6 bases and 0 bases respectively, with 6 bases between them. Germline lookup yields CDR1 KGHSH and CDR2 LQKENI. The CDR3 runs 13 residues. The CDR3 sequence is CASSTDSYNEQFF. CDR3 coding DNA: TGTGCCAGCTCTACAGACTCCTACAATGAGCAGTTCTTC.